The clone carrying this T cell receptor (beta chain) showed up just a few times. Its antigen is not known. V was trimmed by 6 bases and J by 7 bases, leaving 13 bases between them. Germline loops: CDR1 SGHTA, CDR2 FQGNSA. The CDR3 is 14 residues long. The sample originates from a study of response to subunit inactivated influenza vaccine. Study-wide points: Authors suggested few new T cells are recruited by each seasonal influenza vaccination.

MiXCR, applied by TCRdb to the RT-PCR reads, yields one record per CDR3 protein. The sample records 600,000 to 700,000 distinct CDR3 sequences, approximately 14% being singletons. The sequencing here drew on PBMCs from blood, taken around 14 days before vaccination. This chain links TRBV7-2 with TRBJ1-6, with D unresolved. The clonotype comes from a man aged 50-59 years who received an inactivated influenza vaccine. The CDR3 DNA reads TGTGCCAGCAGGTTGGCACAATGGAATTCACCCCTCCACTTT. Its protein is CASRLAQWNSPLHF.